Sequencing of this T cell receptor beta chain was carried out in a study of radiation and T cells in renal cell carcinoma. Time point here: blood 4 weeks post-SBRT, at nephrectomy. Treatment noted: 15 Gy SBRT to primary tumor, nephrectomy 4 weeks later. Nephrectomy followed 15 Gy stereotactic body radiation by 4 weeks. After SBRT, blood was collected at 2 and 4 weeks, plus baseline. Study-level findings and limits: In blood, top tumor clones expanded by 2 weeks, shrinking by 4. Without pretreatment biopsies, baseline tumor clonotype presence was undetermined.

Using immunoSEQ multiplex PCR, the repertoire was profiled, and TCRdb retains in-frame clones only, with some absent. Here the sample spans about 83,000 clones, over 80% being singletons. V trimming: 4 bases; J trimming: 1 base; junction bases outside the gene matches: 9. Germline values: CDR1 SGHRS, CDR2 YFSETQ. The CDR3 is 19 amino acids. To note about this clone: The antigen remains undetermined.

The sequencing here drew on blood, taken from a patient whose treatment included radiotherapy and nephrectomy. The receptor was isolated from a woman aged 60-75 years with renal cell carcinoma. This sequence joins TRBV5-1 and TRBJ2-3, with 16 bases fitting TRBD2. CDR3 protein: CASSLGLAGGKVGTDTQYF. In DNA, the CDR3 is TGCGCCAGCAGCCTGGGACTAGCGGGGGGGAAGGTTGGCACAGATACGCAGTATTTT.